This T cell receptor beta chain was captured by sequencing in a study of cytomegalovirus exposure and HLA in healthy donors. Study conclusions and caveats: The availability of immune exposure information extended only to CMV serostatus.

With 60 Vbeta and 13 Jbeta primers, the PCR was carried out. Method: immunoSEQ multiplex PCR; TCRdb's copy keeps in-frame clones and lacks some. The sample holds about 130,000 clones, around 80% seen once. V lost 6 bases and J 1 base, leaving 9 bases between the germline ends. Germline CDR1 and CDR2: MNHEY and SVGAGI. This CDR3 region has 13 residues. Turning to this clone: The antigen remains undetermined.

The sample consisted of PBMCs. This sequence originates from a man aged 25-45 years in good health and CMV-seronegative. This chain links TRBV6-5 with TRBJ2-5; no definite D call. This CDR3 reads CASSSEAQETQYF. The DNA for the CDR3 is TGTGCCAGCAGCTCCGAGGCCCAAGAGACCCAGTACTTC.